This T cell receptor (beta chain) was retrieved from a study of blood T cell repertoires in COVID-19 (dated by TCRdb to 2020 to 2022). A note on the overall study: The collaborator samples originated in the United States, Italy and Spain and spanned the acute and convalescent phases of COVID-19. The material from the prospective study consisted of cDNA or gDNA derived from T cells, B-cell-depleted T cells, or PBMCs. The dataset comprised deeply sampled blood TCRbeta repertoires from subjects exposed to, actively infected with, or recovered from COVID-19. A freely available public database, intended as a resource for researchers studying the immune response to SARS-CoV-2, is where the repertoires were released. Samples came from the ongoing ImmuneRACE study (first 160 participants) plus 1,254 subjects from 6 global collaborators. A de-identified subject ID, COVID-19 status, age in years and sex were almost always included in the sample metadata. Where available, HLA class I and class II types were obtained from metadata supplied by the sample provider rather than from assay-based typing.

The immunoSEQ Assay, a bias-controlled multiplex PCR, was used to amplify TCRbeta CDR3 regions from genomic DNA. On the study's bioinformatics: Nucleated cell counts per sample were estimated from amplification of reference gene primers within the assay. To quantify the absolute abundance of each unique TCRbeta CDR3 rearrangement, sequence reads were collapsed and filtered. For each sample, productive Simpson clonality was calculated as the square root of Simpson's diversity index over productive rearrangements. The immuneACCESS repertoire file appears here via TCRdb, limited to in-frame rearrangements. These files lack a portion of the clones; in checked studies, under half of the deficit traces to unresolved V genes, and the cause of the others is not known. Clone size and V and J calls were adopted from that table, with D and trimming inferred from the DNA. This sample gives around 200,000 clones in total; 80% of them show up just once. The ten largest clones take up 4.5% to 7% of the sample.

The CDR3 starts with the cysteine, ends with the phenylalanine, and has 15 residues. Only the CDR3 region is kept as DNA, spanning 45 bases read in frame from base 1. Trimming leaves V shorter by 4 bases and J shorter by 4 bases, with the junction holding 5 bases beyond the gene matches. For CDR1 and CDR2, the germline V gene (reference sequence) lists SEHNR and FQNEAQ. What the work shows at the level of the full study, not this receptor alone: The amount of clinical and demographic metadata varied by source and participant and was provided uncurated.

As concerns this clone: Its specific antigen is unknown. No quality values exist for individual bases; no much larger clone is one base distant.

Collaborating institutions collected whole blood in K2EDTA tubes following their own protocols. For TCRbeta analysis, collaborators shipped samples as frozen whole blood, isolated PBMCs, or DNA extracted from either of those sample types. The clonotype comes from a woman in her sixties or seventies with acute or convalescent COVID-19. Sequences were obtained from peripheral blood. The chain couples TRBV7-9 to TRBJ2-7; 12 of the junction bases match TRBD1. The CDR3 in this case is CASSSGDRGHYEQYF. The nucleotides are TGTGCCAGCAGCTCCGGGGACAGGGGGCATTACGAGCAGTACTTC.